Below, 9 T cell receptor beta chains from the same sample are listed, as sequenced in a study of STAT5B mutations in CD4+ large granular lymphocyte leukemia. Clones were read by immunoSEQ multiplex PCR, and TCRdb kept only the in-frame ones, dropping some. The sample records about 38,000 clones, 70% to 80% being singletons. The sample comprised CD4+ T cells from blood buffy coats. The receptors shown here come from a human donor in good health.

The chain is built from TRBV5-1 and TRBJ2-7, with D perhaps being TRBD1 or TRBD2 (5 bases each). Trimming stripped 0 bases from V and 5 bases from J, with 21 bases between. The CDR3 totals 17 residues. CDR1 is SGHRS and CDR2 is YFSETQ in the germline V gene. In DNA form, the CDR3 reads TGCGCCAGCAGCTTGGCGATACCCGGGGACCCGACCCACGAGCAGTACTTC. This codes for CASSLAIPGDPTHEQYF.

The CDR3 sequence is CASSPLSQETQYF. The CDR3, as DNA: TGTGCCAGCTCACCACTTAGTCAAGAGACCCAGTACTTC. This chain joins TRBV18 and TRBJ2-5; D is undetermined. CDR3 length: 13 residues. V lost 1 base, J lost 2 bases, and 5 bases lay in between. Germline V lookup: CDR1 KGHSH, CDR2 LQKENI.

The V gene is TRBV11-2, the J gene TRBJ2-7; 9 bases fit TRBD1. Germline loops: CDR1 SGHAT, CDR2 FQNNGV. The CDR3 is made up of 13 amino acids. Unmatched junction bases numbered 3, after V lost 5 bases and J lost 4 bases. The DNA of the CDR3 is TGTGCCAGCAGCACCGGACAGGGGTACGAGCAGTACTTC. Its protein product is CASSTGQGYEQYF. The entire variable domain, with the rest obtained from reference TRBV11-2 and TRBJ2-7, is as follows: EAGVAQSPRYKIIEKRQSVAFWCNPISGHATLYWYQQILGQGPKLLIQFQNNGVVDDSQLPKDRFSAERLKGVDSTLKIQPAKLEDSAVYLCASSTGQGYEQYFGPGTRLTVT.

This clone was observed a few times. The CDR3 region is CASSLGPGTGLAEAFF. The CDR3 DNA reads TGTGCCAGCAGCTTGGGCCCAGGGACAGGATTGGCTGAAGCTTTCTTT. The rearrangement links TRBV5-8 to TRBJ1-1; 8 bases are shared with TRBD1. Looked up from germline, CDR1 is SGHTS and CDR2 is YDEGEE. The length of the CDR3 is 16 residues. V lost 0 bases and J lost 6; bases outside the gene matches: 10. Together with reference TRBV5-8 and TRBJ1-1, the CDR3 gives the full variable domain: EAGVTQSPTHLIKTRGQQATLRCSPISGHTSVYWYQQALGLGLQFLLWYDEGEERNRGNFPPRFSGRQFPNYSSELNVNALELEDSALYLCASSLGPGTGLAEAFFGQGTRLTVV.

This chain links TRBV9 with TRBJ1-2, with D unclear. Germline CDR1 SGDLS, CDR2 YYNGEE. The CDR3 sequence is 14 residues long. V was trimmed by 1 base and J by 3 bases, leaving 10 bases between them. CDR3 sequence (DNA): TGTGCCAGCAGCGTAACGAAAGACGACTATGGCTACACCTTC. This codes for CASSVTKDDYGYTF.

This chain uses TRBV7-2 with TRBJ2-1; TRBD2 matches at 8 bases. Germline lookup yields CDR1 SGHTA and CDR2 FQGNSA. V was pared by 0 bases and J by 7 bases, with 8 bases of the junction left unmatched. The CDR3 sequence is 16 residues long. This chain's CDR3 is CASSLAWRGARNEQFF. The CDR3, as DNA: TGTGCCAGCAGCTTAGCGTGGCGGGGGGCCAGAAATGAGCAGTTCTTC.

V usage is TRBV5-6 and J usage is TRBJ2-7; D is ambiguous. Germline V lookup: CDR1 SGHDT, CDR2 YYEEEE. Trimming left V 2 bases short and J 4 bases short, with 10 bases between. The CDR3 runs 13 residues. CDR3 in amino acids: CASSLQLGYEQYF. In DNA form, the CDR3 reads TGTGCCAGCAGCTTACAGTTGGGTTACGAGCAGTACTTC. Full variable domain (outside the CDR3, taken from reference TRBV5-6 and TRBJ2-7): DAGVTQSPTHLIKTRGQQVTLRCSPKSGHDTVSWYQQALGQGPQFIFQYYEEEERQRGNFPDRFSGHQFPNYSSELNVNALLLGDSALYLCASSLQLGYEQYFGPGTRLTVT.

The chain employs TRBV6-4 and TRBJ2-6, with D tentatively TRBD1 (5 bases). CDR3 size: 15 residues. Germline assignment: CDR1 MRHNA and CDR2 SNTAGT. Trimming took 6 bases from V and 3 from J, leaving 12 bases between them. The CDR3 is CASSASGLGANVLTF. The DNA for the CDR3 is TGTGCCAGCAGCGCCTCAGGGCTTGGGGCCAACGTCCTGACTTTC.

The CDR3 sequence: CASSKTSGGMTDTQYF. Written as DNA, the CDR3 is TGTGCCAGTAGCAAAACTAGCGGGGGAATGACAGATACGCAGTATTTT. The chain joins TRBV19 to TRBJ2-3; 11 bases map to TRBD2. Germline assignment: CDR1 LNHDA and CDR2 SQIVND (reference sequence). The CDR3 covers 16 residues. Unmatched junction bases numbered 8, after V lost 6 bases and J lost 3 bases.